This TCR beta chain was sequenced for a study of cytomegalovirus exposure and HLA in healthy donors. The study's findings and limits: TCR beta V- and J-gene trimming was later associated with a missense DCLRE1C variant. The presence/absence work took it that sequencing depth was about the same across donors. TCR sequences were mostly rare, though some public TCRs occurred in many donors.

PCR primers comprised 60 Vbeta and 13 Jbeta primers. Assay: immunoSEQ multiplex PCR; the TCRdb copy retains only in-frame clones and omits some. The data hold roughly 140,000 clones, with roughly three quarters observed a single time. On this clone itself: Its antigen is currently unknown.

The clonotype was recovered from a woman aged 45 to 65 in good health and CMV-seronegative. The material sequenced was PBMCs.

The CDR3 reads CASGLDGNSNQPQHF. Written as DNA, the CDR3 is TGTGCTAGTGGTTTGGACGGGAATAGCAATCAGCCCCAGCATTTT. This chain joins TRBV12-5 and TRBJ1-5; D is unresolved. Germline CDR1 is LGHNT and CDR2 is FRNRAP. The CDR3 spans 15 residues. The V end lost 1 base, the J end lost 0 bases, and 7 bases lay between the germline ends. The full variable domain, rest sourced from reference TRBV12-5 and TRBJ1-5, is DARVTQTPRHKVTEMGQEVTMRCQPILGHNTVFWYRQTMMQGLELLAYFRNRAPLDDSGMPKDRFSAEMPDATLATLKIQPSEPRDSAVYFCASGLDGNSNQPQHFGDGTRLSIL.